This T cell receptor beta chain was sequenced for a study of radiation and T cells in renal cell carcinoma. Notes on the study in general: Top tumor clonotypes rose in blood 2 weeks post-radiation, then contracted.

Time point noted: baseline pretreatment blood. Treatment defined: 15 Gy SBRT to primary tumor, nephrectomy 4 weeks later. Remarks on this clone: As yet, its antigen is unknown.

The germline gives CDR1 SGHDT, CDR2 YYEEEE. The V and J ends lost 2 bases and 4 bases, in that order; junction bases with no gene match: 3. The CDR3 covers 15 residues. Method: immunoSEQ multiplex PCR; TCRdb's copy keeps in-frame clones and lacks some. The profile shows 100,000 to 150,000 clones, roughly 85% of them singletons. The V gene is TRBV5-6, the J gene TRBJ2-2; 9 bases fit TRBD1. Here the sequenced sample was blood, taken from a patient whose treatment included radiotherapy and nephrectomy. The TCR was taken from a woman aged 60 to 75 with renal cell carcinoma. The CDR3 nucleotides are TGTGCCAGCAGCTTCCGGGACAGGGCCACCGGGGAGCTGTTTTTT. It translates to CASSFRDRATGELFF.